The table lists the clone carrying this T cell receptor (beta chain) with a count of one. Germline CDR1 LGHDT, CDR2 YNNKEL (reference sequence). The V and J ends lost 3 bases and 6 bases, in that order; junction bases with no gene match: 6. The length of the CDR3 is 15 residues. This sample was included in a study of control samples from healthy donors and cancer patients. Here immunoSEQ multiplex PCR was the method, and the copy in TCRdb shows in-frame clones only, minus some. This sample has 170,000 or so clones; around 96% occur once, and the top ten carry roughly 8.4%. V is TRBV3-1 (or the pseudogene TRBV3-2) and J is TRBJ1-5, with 9 bases lining up with TRBD1. The TCR was taken from a woman in her forties in good health. Sequences were obtained from blood. CDR3 sequence reads: CASSHRTGEVQPQHF. CDR3 coding DNA: TGTGCCAGCAGCCACCGGACAGGGGAGGTTCAGCCCCAGCATTTT.